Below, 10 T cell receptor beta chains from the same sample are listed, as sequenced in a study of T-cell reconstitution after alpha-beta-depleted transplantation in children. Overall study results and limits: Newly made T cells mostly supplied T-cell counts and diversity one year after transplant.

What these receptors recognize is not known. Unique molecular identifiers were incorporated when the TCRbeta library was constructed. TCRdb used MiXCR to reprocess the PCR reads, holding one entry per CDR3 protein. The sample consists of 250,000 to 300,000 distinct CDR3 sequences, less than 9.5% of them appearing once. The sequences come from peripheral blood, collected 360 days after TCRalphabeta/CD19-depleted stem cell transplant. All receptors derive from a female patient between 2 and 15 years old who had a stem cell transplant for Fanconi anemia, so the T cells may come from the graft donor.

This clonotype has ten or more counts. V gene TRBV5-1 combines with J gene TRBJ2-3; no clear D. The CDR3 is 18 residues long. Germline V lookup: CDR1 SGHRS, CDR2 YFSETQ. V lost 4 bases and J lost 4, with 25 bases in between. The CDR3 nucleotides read TGCGCCAGCAGCGTGGCCCAACCGGGCCTCACTACGGCAGATACGCAGTATTTT. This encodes CASSVAQPGLTTADTQYF.

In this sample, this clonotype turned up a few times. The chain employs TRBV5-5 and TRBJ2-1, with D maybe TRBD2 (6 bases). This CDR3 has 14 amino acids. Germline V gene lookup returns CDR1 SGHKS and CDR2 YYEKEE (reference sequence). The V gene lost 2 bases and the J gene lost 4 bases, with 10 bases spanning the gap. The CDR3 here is CASSFSGRYNEQFF. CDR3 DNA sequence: TGTGCCAGCAGCTTTAGCGGTAGATACAATGAGCAGTTCTTC.

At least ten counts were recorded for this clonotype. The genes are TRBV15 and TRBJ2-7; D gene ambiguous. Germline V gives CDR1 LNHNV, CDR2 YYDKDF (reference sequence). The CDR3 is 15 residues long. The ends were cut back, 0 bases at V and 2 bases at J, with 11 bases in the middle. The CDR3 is CATSRDVGEAYEQYF. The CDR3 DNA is TGTGCCACCAGCAGAGATGTAGGAGAGGCCTACGAGCAGTACTTC. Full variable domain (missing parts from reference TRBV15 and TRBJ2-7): DAMVIQNPRYQVTQFGKPVTLSCSQTLNHNVMYWYQQKSSQAPKLLFHYYDKDFNNEADTPDNFQSRRPNTSFCFLDIRSPGLGDTAMYLCATSRDVGEAYEQYFGPGTRLTVT.

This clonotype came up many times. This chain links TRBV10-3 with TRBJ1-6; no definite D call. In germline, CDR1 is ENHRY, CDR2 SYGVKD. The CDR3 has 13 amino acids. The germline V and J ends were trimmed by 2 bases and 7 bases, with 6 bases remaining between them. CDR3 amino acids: CAISETGNSPLHF. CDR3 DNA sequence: TGTGCCATCAGTGAGACCGGGAATTCACCCCTCCACTTT.

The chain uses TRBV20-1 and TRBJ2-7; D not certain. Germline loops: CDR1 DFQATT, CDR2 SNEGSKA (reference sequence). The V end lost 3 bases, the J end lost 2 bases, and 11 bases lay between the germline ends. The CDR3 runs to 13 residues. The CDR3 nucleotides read TGCAGTGCTAGGGATTACCGGACCTACGAGCAGTACTTC. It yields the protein CSARDYRTYEQYF.

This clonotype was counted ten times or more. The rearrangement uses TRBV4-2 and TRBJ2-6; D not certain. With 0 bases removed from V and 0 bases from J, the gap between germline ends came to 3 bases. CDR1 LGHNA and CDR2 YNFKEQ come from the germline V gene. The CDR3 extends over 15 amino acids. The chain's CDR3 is CASSQEHSGANVLTF. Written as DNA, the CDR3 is TGTGCCAGCAGCCAAGAGCACTCTGGGGCCAACGTCCTGACTTTC.

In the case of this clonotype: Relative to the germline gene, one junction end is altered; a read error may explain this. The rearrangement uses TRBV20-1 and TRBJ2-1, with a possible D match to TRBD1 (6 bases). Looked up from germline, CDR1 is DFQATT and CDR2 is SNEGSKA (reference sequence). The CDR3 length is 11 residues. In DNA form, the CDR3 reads TGCAGTGCTGGAGACAGGAATGAGCAGTTCTTC. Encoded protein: CSAGDRNEQFF.

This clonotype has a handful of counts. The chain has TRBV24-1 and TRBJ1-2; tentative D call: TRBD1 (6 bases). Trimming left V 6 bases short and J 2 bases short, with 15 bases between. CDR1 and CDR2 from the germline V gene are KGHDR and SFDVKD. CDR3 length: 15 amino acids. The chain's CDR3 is CATSTGCALNYGYTF. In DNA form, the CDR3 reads TGTGCCACCAGTACAGGGTGTGCCTTAAACTATGGCTACACCTTC.

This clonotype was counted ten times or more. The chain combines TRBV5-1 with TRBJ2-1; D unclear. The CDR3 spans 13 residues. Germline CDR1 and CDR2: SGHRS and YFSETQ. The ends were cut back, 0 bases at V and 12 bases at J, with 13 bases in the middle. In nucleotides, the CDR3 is TGCGCCAGCAGCTTGGACTGGGCCGGTGTGCAGTTCTTC. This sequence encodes CASSLDWAGVQFF.

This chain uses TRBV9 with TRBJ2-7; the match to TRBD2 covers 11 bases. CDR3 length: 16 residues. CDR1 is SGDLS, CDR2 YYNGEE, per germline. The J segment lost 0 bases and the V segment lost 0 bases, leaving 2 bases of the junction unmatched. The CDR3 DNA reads TGTGCCAGCAGCGTAGGGGGGACTAGCGGCTCCTACGAGCAGTACTTC. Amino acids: CASSVGGTSGSYEQYF.